This TCR beta chain appears in the sequencing data of a study of blood T cell repertoires in COVID-19. Background on the study: Nucleic acid was either cDNA or gDNA, and it came from T cells, B-cell-depleted T cells, or PBMCs.

As originally analysed: Researchers report that nucleated cell counts were estimated from reference gene primer amplification. Method: immunoSEQ multiplex PCR; TCRdb's copy keeps in-frame clones and lacks some. V, J and clone size derive from that table, while D and trimming were established from the DNA sequence. The repertoire holds about 160,000 clones, with over 85% as singletons. This clone was picked up one time. The origin of this receptor is a woman aged 60 to 75 with COVID-19, enrolled during active disease. The sequenced sample consisted of peripheral blood.

The CDR3 DNA sequence: TGTGCCAGCAGCTTAAGTGCTCCAGGGCCAACCTCCCTCCCCTACGAGCAGTACTTC. It codes for CASSLSAPGPTSLPYEQYF. The chain couples TRBV7-2 to TRBJ2-7, with a tentative D call TRBD1 (5 bases). The germline V gene encodes CDR1 SGHTA and CDR2 FQGNSA. The CDR3 is made up of 19 amino acids. V gave up 2 bases and J gave up 2 bases, with 25 bases separating them.